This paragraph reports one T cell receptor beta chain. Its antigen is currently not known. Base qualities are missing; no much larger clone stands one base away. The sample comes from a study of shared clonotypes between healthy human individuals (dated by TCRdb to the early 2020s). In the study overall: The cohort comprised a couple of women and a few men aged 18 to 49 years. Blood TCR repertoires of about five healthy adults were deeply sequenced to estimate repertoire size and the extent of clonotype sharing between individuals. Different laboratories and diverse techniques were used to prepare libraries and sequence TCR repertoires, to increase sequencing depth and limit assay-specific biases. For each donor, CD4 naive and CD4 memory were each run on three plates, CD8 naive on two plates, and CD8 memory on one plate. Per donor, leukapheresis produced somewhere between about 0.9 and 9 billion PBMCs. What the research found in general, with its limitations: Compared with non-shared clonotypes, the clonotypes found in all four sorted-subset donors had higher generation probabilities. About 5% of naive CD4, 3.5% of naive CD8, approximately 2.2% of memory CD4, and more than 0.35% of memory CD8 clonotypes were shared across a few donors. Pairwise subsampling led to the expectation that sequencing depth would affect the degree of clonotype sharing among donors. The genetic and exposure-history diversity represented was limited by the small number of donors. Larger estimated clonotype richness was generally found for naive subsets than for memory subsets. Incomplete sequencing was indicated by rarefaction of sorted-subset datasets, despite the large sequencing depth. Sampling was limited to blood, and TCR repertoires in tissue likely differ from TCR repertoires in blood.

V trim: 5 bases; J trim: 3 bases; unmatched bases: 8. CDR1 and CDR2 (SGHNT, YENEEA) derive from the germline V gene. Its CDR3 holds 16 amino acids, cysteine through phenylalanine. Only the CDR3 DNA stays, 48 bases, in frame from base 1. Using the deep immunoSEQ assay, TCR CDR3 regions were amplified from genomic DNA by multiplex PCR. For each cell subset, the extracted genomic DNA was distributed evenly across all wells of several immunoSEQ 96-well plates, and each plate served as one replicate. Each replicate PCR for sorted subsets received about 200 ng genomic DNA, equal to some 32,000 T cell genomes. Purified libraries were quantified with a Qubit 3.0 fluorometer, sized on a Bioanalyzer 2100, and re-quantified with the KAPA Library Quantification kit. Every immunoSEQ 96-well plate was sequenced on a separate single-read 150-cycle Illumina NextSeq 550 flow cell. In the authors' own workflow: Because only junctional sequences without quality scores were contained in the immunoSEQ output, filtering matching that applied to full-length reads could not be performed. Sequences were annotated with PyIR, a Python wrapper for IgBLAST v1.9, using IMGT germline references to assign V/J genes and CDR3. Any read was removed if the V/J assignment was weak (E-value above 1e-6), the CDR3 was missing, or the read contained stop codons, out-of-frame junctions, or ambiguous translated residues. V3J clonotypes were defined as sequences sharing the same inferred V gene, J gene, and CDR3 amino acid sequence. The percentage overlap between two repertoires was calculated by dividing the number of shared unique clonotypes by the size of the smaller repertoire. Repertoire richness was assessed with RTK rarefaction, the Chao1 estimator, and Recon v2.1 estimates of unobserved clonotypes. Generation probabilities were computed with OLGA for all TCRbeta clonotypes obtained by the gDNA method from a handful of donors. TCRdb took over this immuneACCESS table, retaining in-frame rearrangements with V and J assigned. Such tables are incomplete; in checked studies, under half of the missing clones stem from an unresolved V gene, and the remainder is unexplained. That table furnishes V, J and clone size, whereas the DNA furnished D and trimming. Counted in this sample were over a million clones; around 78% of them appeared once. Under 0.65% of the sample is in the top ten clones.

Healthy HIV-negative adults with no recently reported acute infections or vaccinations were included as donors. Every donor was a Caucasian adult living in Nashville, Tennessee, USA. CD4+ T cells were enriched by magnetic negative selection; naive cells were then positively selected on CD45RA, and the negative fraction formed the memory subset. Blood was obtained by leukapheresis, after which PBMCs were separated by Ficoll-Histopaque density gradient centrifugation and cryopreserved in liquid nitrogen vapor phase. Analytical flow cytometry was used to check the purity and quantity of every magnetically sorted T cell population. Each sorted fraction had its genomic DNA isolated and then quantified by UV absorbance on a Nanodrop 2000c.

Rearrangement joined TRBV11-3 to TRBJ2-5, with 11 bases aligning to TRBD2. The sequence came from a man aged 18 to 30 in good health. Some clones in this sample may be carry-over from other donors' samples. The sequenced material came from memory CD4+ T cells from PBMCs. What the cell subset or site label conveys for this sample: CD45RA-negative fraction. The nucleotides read TGTGCCAGCAGCCTATCATGGGGACTAGCGGAAGAGACCCAGTACTTC. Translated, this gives CASSLSWGLAEETQYF.